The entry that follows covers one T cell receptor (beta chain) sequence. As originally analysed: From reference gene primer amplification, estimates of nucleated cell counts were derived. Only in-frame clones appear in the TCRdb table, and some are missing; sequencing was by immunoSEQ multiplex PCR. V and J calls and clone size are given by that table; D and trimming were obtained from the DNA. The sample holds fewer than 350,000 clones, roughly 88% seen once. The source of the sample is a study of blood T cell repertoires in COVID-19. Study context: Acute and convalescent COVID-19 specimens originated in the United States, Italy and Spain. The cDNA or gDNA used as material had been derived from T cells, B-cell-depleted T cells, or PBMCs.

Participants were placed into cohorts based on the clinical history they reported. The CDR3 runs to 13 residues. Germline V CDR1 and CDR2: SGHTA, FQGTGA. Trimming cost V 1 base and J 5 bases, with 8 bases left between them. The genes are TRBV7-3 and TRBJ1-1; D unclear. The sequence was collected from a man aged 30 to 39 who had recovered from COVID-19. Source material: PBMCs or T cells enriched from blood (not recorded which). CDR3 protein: CASSLNPVTEAFF. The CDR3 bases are TGTGCCAGCAGCTTAAATCCCGTTACTGAAGCTTTCTTT.